This T cell receptor (beta chain) is from a study of T cell responses to AZD1222 COVID-19 vaccine. On this clone itself: What it recognizes is unknown.

Measured with immunoSEQ multiplex PCR; TCRdb has only the in-frame clones, and not every one. The table lists approximately 260,000 clones, over 85% of them singletons. Overall study findings and caveats: Donors were mostly white British, more females; clonal diversity possibly underestimated. Just six AZD1222 recipients were seropositive at baseline.

This TCR was sampled from an adult in good health. The sequences come from peripheral blood, collected on day 0 of AZD1222 vaccination.

The CDR3 DNA is TGTGCCAGCAGCCAAGAACCCAGGAGCTCCTACGAGCAGTACTTC. This encodes CASSQEPRSSYEQYF. V is TRBV14 and J is TRBJ2-7, with D hard to call. The length of the CDR3 is 15 residues. The germline V gene has CDR1 SGHDN and CDR2 FVKESK. The ends were cut back, 0 bases at V and 0 bases at J, with 9 bases in the middle.